The 5 T cell receptor beta chains in this list originate from one sample, sequenced in a study of shared clonotypes between healthy human individuals. Only in-frame clones appear in the TCRdb table, and some are missing; sequencing was by immunoSEQ multiplex PCR. This table holds around 2,000,000 clones, roughly 91% found once. CD45RO-negative, CCR7-positively selected cells formed the naive CD8 fraction, excluding terminally differentiated effector memory CD45RA+ cells. The specimen sequenced was naive CD8+ T cells from PBMCs. These receptors were taken from a man aged 18 to 30 in good health. Some clones in this sample may be carry-over from other donors' samples.

As regards this clone: Other DNA sequences within the sample encode an identical CDR3. The rearrangement uses TRBV27 and TRBJ1-1; 8 nucleotides align to TRBD1. CDR1 MNHEY and CDR2 SMNVEV come from the germline V gene (reference sequence). V dropped 3 bases and J dropped 2; count of bases not matched to a gene: 2. CDR3 length: 14 residues. The CDR3 coding sequence is TGTGCCAGCAGTTTCAGGGGGCCCAACACTGAAGCTTTCTTT. Translating it yields CASSFRGPNTEAFF.

The chain recombines TRBV27 with TRBJ1-4; TRBD1 might be the D (6 bases). The CDR3 loop spans 15 amino acids. Trimming stripped 2 bases from V and 4 bases from J, with 11 bases between. The germline V gene has CDR1 MNHEY and CDR2 SMNVEV (reference sequence). The CDR3 loop is CASSLIGQINEKLFF. CDR3 sequence (DNA): TGTGCCAGCAGTTTAATTGGACAGATTAATGAAAAACTGTTTTTT.

Remarks on this clone: This CDR3 is also generated by other DNA sequences in the sample. V usage is TRBV9 and J usage is TRBJ2-5; 8 bases map to TRBD2. CDR3 size: 15 residues. The V segment lost 2 bases and the J segment 4 bases; nucleotides outside the gene matches: 7. CDR1 is SGDLS and CDR2 is YYNGEE in the germline V gene. The CDR3 reads CASSVAGTRRETQYF. Here the CDR3 DNA reads TGTGCCAGCAGCGTGGCCGGGACTAGAAGAGAGACCCAGTACTTC.

In regard to this clone: Other DNA variants within this sample encode the same CDR3. The gene calls are TRBV27 and TRBJ2-7; tentatively, D is TRBD1 or TRBD2 (5 bases each). This CDR3 spans 14 amino acids. Germline V gene sequence: CDR1 MNHEY, CDR2 SMNVEV (reference sequence). Trimming took off 3 bases at V and 2 bases at J, with 11 bases between the two ends. The CDR3 loop is CASSFQGTPYEQYF. CDR3 nucleotide sequence: TGTGCCAGCAGTTTTCAAGGGACCCCCTACGAGCAGTACTTC.

The chain recombines TRBV5-8 with TRBJ1-1, with D maybe TRBD1 (5 bases). Germline lookup yields CDR1 SGHTS and CDR2 YDEGEE. V gave up 0 bases and J gave up 1 base, with 10 bases separating them. The CDR3 is 15 residues long. The CDR3 loop reads CASSLESGTNTEAFF. The CDR3 region has the DNA TGTGCCAGCAGCTTGGAGTCAGGGACGAACACTGAAGCTTTCTTT.